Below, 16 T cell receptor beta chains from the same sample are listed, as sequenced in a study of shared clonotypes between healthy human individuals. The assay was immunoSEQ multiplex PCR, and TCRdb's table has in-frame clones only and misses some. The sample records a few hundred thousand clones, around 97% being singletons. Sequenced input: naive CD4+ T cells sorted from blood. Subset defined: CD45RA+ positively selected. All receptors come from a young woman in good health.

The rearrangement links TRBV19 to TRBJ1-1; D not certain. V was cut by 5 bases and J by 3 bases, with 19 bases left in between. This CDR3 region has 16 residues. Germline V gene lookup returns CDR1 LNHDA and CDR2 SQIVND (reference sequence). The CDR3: CASSPLGGVPDTEAFF. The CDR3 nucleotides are TGTGCCAGTAGTCCCCTGGGTGGCGTCCCGGACACTGAAGCTTTCTTT.

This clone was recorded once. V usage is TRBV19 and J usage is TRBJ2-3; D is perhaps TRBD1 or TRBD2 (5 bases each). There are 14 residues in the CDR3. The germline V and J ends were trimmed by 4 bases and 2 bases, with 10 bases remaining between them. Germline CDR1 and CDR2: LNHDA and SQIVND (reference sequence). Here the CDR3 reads CASSRSGTTDTQYF. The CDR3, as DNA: TGTGCCAGTAGTAGGTCCGGGACCACAGATACGCAGTATTTT.

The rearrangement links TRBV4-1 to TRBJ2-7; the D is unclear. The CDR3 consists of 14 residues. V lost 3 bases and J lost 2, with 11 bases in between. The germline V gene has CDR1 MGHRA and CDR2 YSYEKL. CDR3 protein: CASSQDRGTYEQYF. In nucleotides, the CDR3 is TGCGCCAGCAGCCAGGACCGTGGGACCTACGAGCAGTACTTC.

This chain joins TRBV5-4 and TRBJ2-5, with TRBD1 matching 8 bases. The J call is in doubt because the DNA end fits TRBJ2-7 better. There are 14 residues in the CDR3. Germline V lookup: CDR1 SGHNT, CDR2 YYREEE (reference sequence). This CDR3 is CASSPDRGDGEQYF. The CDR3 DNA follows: TGTGCCAGCAGCCCAGACAGGGGAGATGGCGAGCAGTACTTC.

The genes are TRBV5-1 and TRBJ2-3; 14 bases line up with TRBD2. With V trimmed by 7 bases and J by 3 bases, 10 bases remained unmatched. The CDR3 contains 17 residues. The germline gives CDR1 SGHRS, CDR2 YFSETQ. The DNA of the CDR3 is TGCGCCAGCCAGGGACTAGCGGGAGTAGGTGGTACAGATACGCAGTATTTT. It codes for CASQGLAGVGGTDTQYF.

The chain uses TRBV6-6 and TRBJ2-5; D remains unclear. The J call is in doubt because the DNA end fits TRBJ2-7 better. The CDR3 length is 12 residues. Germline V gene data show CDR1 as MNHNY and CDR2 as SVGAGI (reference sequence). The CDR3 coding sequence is TGTGCCAGCTCTGGTCCATCCTACGAGCAGTACTTC. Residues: CASSGPSYEQYF.

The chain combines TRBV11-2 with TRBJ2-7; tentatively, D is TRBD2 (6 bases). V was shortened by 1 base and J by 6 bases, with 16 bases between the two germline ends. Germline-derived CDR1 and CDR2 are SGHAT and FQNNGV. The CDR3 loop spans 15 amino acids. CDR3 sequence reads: CASSLGRDIGFEQYF. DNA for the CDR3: TGTGCCAGCAGCTTAGGGCGGGATATAGGGTTCGAGCAGTACTTC.

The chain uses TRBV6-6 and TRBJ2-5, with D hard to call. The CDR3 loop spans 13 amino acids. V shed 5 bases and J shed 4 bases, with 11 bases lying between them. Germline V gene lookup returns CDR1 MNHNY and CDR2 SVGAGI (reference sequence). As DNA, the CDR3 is TGTGCCAGCAGTCTTGGACCGCGAGAGACCCAGTACTTC. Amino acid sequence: CASSLGPRETQYF.

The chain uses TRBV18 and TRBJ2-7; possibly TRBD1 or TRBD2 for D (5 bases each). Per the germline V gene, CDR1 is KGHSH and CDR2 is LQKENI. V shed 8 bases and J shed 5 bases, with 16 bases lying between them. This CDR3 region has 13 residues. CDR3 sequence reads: CASGSGTSHEQYF. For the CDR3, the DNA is TGTGCCAGCGGTTCCGGGACGTCACACGAGCAGTACTTC.

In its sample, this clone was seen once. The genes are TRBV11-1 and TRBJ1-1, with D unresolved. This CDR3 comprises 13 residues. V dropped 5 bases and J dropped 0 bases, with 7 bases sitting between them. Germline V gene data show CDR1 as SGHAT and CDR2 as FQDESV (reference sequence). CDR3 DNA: TGTGCCAGCAGCCGTCAGATGAACACTGAAGCTTTCTTT. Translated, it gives CASSRQMNTEAFF.

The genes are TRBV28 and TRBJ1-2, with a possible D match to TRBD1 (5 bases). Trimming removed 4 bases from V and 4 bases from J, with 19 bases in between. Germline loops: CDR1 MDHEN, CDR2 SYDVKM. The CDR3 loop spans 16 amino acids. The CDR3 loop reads CASSSAGKAWVYGYTF. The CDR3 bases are TGTGCCAGCAGTTCAGCAGGGAAGGCGTGGGTCTATGGCTACACCTTC.

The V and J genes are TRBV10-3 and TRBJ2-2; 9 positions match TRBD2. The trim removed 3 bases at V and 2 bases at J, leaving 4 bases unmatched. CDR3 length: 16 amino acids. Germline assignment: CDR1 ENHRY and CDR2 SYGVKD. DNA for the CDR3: TGTGCCATCAGTGAAGCTAGCGGGATTAACACCGGGGAGCTGTTTTTT. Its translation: CAISEASGINTGELFF.

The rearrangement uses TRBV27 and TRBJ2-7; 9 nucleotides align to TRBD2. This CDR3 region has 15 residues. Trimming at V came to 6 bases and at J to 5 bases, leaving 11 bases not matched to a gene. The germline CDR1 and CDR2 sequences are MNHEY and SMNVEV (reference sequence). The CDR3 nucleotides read TGTGCCAGCAGGATAGCGGGAGTTAGCGACCACGAGCAGTACTTC. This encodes CASRIAGVSDHEQYF.

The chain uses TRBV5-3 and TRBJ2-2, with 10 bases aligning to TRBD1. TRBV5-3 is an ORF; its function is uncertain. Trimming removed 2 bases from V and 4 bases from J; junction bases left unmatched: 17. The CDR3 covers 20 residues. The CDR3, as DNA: TGTGCCAGAAGCTTCTCGGGCCGGCCTGACAGGGGGCTTGGCACCGGGGAGCTGTTTTTT. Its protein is CARSFSGRPDRGLGTGELFF.

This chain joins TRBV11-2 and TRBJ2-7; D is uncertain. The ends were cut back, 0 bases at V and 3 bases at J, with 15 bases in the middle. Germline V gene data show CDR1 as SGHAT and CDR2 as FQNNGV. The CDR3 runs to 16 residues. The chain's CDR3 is CASSLDPARANYEQYF. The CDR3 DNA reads TGTGCCAGCAGCTTAGATCCCGCTCGCGCTAACTACGAGCAGTACTTC. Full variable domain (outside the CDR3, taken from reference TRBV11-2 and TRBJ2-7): EAGVAQSPRYKIIEKRQSVAFWCNPISGHATLYWYQQILGQGPKLLIQFQNNGVVDDSQLPKDRFSAERLKGVDSTLKIQPAKLEDSAVYLCASSLDPARANYEQYFGPGTRLTVT.

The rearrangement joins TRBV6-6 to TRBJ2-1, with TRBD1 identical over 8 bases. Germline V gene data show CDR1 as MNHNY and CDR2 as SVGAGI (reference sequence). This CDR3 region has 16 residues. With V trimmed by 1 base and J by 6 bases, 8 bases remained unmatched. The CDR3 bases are TGTGCCAGCAGTTACTTAGGACAGGGAAAAGGCAATGAGCAGTTCTTC. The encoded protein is CASSYLGQGKGNEQFF.